A selection of T cell receptor beta chains follows, all from one sample in a study of OX40 agonist ivuxolimab in advanced cancers. The table came from immunoSEQ multiplex PCR; TCRdb's copy has only in-frame clones and leaves some out. Here the sample spans about 69,000 clones, 90% to 95% being singletons. Specimen: CD4+ or CD8+ T cells sorted from blood, collected in a trial of the OX40 agonist ivuxolimab. These receptors originate from an adult with an advanced solid tumor such as melanoma, head and neck, liver or kidney cancer. The CDR3 runs from the conserved cysteine through the conserved F or W. A D gene is named only where the DNA matches it firmly. Size is stated for part of the rows, as once, few or many counts, or as a class when the clone is expanded.

>NA|TRBV6-5|TRBJ2-1|TRBD2
TGTGCCAGCAGTTACGATCGGGGGGGGAGTAATGAGCAGTTCTTC
CASSYDRGGSNEQFF
>NA|TRBV13|TRBJ2-7|TRBD1
TGTGCCAGCAGCTCGAACCGGGACAGAGATTTTACAAACTACGAGCAGTACTTC
CASSSNRDRDFTNYEQYF
>NA|TRBV6-5|TRBJ1-1|NA
TGTGCCAGCAACCGATTCAATAAGGGCACTGAAGCTTTCTTT
CASNRFNKGTEAFF
>NA|TRBV7-8|TRBJ2-7|NA
TGTGCCAGCGTTTCCCTGGCGACTAACTCCTACGAGCAGTACTTC
CASVSLATNSYEQYF
>NA|TRBV27|TRBJ2-1|NA
TGTGCCAGCACCCGTCAGGGCAATGAGCAGTTCTTC
CASTRQGNEQFF
>NA|TRBV30|TRBJ2-3|TRBD1
TGTGCCTGGAGTGTACGAGACAGGGGGCCAGATACGCAGTATTTT
CAWSVRDRGPDTQYF
>NA|TRBV7-3|TRBJ2-2|NA
TGTGCCAGCAGCTTATTTCCCCTAGGGGGGATCCTAACCGGGGAGCTGTTTTTT
CASSLFPLGGILTGELFF
>NA|TRBV5-1|TRBJ1-1|NA
TGCGCCAGCGGACAGCTGAACACTGAAGCTTTCTTT
CASGQLNTEAFF
>NA|TRBV6-5|TRBJ2-1|NA
TGTGCCAGCAGTTCTCCCAGTATTCCCTACAATGAGCAGTTCTTC
CASSSPSIPYNEQFF
>NA|TRBV2|TRBJ2-2|TRBD2
TGTGCCAGCAGTGAAAGACTAGCGGGAGGGCAGTACACCGGGGAGCTGTTTTTT
CASSERLAGGQYTGELFF
>once|TRBV27|TRBJ1-2|NA
TGTGCCGCAGGGAGGGGGGAAGGAGTTAAGGGCTACACCTTC
CAAGRGEGVKGYTF